This T cell receptor beta chain was identified in a study of breast tumors, draining lymph nodes, adjacent tissues. Study observations and caveats: Tumor TCR diversity was below lymph nodes but above nontumor tissue. Luminal-like breast cancer showed significantly higher tumor–nontumor repertoire similarity than basal-like.

Turning to this clonotype: Antigen unknown.

TCRdb passed the multiplex PCR reads through MiXCR, listing each CDR3 protein once. The sample includes approximately 120,000 distinct CDR3 sequences, 21% of them seen just once. Samples came from axillary lymph nodes draining the breast cancer. CDR3 length equals 14 residues. With 5 bases clipped from V and 7 bases from J, the junction kept 6 bases outside the gene matches. Germline V CDR1 and CDR2: DFQATT, SNEGSKA (reference sequence). This chain uses TRBV20-1 with TRBJ2-7; TRBD2 agrees at 15 bases. Sequences were obtained from axillary lymph node tissue. This receptor was taken from a female donor with breast cancer. Some clones in this sample may be carry-over from other donors' samples. The CDR3 sequence: CSASGTSGRSEQYF. In DNA form, the CDR3 reads TGCAGTGCTTCTGGGACTAGCGGGAGGTCTGAGCAGTACTTC.